Following are 10 T cell receptor beta chains from one sample sequenced in a study of early T cells in non-severe SARS-CoV-2 infection. MiXCR, run by TCRdb on the 5' RACE reads, gives a single entry per CDR3 protein. The sample comprises 60,000 to 90,000 distinct CDR3 sequences, around 16% of which are singletons, and approximately 2.9% rests with the top ten. Sequences were obtained from whole blood. These receptors came from an adult who was a healthcare worker with PCR-confirmed SARS-CoV-2 infection or an uninfected control (not recorded which).

This clonotype has only a few counts. This sequence joins TRBV28 and TRBJ2-7, with D possibly TRBD2 on 6 matching bases. The V gene lost 3 bases and the J gene lost 5 bases, with 8 bases spanning the gap. The germline CDR1 and CDR2 sequences are MDHEN and SYDVKM. The CDR3 loop spans 12 amino acids. CDR3 sequence: CASSLRDDEQYF. The CDR3 DNA sequence: TGTGCCAGCAGTTTGCGGGACGACGAGCAGTACTTC.

This clonotype was seen a handful of times. This chain links TRBV11-3 with TRBJ2-1; D is perhaps TRBD2 (7 bases). The CDR3 runs to 14 residues. The ends were cut back, 1 base at V and 7 bases at J, with 11 bases in the middle. Germline V gene lookup returns CDR1 SGHNT and CDR2 YENEEA. The CDR3: CASSLVEGGNEQFF. The CDR3 DNA sequence: TGTGCCAGCAGCTTAGTGGAGGGGGGGAATGAGCAGTTCTTC. The full variable domain, completed using reference TRBV11-3 and TRBJ2-1, is EAGVVQSPRYKIIEKKQPVAFWCNPISGHNTLYWYLQNLGQGPELLIRYENEEAVDDSQLPKDRFSAERLKGVDSTLKIQPAELGDSAVYLCASSLVEGGNEQFFGPGTRLTVL.

This clonotype was detected only a few times. This rearrangement joins TRBV7-2 to TRBJ1-5, with D unresolved. Per the germline V gene, CDR1 is SGHTA and CDR2 is FQGNSA. The V end lost 1 base, the J end lost 7 bases, and 11 bases lay between the germline ends. This CDR3 region has 14 residues. The CDR3 DNA follows: TGTGCCAGCAGCTTAGGAGGGTACGGACAGCCCCAGCATTTT. Encoded protein: CASSLGGYGQPQHF.

CDR3 bases: TGCGCCAGCAGCTACAACAGGGACCTCGCCTACGAGCAGTACTTC. Protein sequence: CASSYNRDLAYEQYF. This sequence joins TRBV4-1 and TRBJ2-7; D possibly corresponds to TRBD1 (6 bases). This CDR3 region has 15 residues. Germline V gene sequence: CDR1 MGHRA, CDR2 YSYEKL. The V and J ends lost 5 bases and 2 bases respectively, with 16 bases between them.

The rearrangement uses TRBV28 and TRBJ2-7, with D possibly TRBD1 on 7 matching bases. The V gene lost 3 bases and the J gene lost 6 bases, with 12 bases spanning the gap. Germline CDR1 and CDR2: MDHEN and SYDVKM. CDR3 length: 13 amino acids. In DNA form, the CDR3 reads TGTGCCAGCAGTTTCAGGGGGGACATCGAGCAGTACTTC. Translated: CASSFRGDIEQYF.

The chain carries TRBV29-1 and TRBJ2-5; no reliable D call. Trimming removed 4 bases from V and 1 base from J, with 7 bases in between. CDR1 and CDR2 from the germline V gene are SQVTM and ANQGSEA. The CDR3 covers 12 residues. The CDR3 nucleotides are TGCAGCGTTGGGCGGCTCCAAGAGACCCAGTACTTC. Its protein product is CSVGRLQETQYF.

This clonotype was detected only a few times. This chain connects TRBV5-1 to TRBJ1-1; no firm D call. V dropped 1 base and J dropped 4 bases, with 11 bases sitting between them. CDR1 and CDR2 from the germline V gene are SGHRS and YFSETQ. The CDR3 extends over 14 amino acids. The CDR3 protein is CASSLLQGGTEAFF. The CDR3 DNA reads as TGCGCCAGCAGCTTGTTACAAGGTGGCACTGAAGCTTTCTTT. Full variable domain (outside the CDR3, taken from reference TRBV5-1 and TRBJ1-1): KAGVTQTPRYLIKTRGQQVTLSCSPISGHRSVSWYQQTPGQGLQFLFEYFSETQRNKGNFPGRFSGRQFSNSRSEMNVSTLELGDSALYLCASSLLQGGTEAFFGQGTRLTVV.

Ten or more counts support this clonotype. The rearrangement uses TRBV14 and TRBJ2-3; 12 bases align to TRBD2. Germline CDR1 reads SGHDN; CDR2 reads FVKESK. The CDR3 is made up of 15 amino acids. Unmatched junction bases numbered 2, after V lost 2 bases and J lost 5 bases. The CDR3 nucleotides read TGTGCCAGCAGCCAACCGGGACTAGCGGGAGATACGCAGTATTTT. Encoded protein: CASSQPGLAGDTQYF. The whole variable domain, filled in from reference TRBV14 and TRBJ2-3, reads EAGVTQFPSHSVIEKGQTVTLRCDPISGHDNLYWYRRVMGKEIKFLLHFVKESKQDESGMPNNRFLAERTGGTYSTLKVQPAELEDSGVYFCASSQPGLAGDTQYFGPGTRLTVL.

In this sample, this clonotype turned up a few times. The V and J genes are TRBV2 and TRBJ2-5, with 10 bases lining up with TRBD2. Germline V gene sequence: CDR1 SNHLY, CDR2 FYNNEI. The trim removed 0 bases at V and 4 bases at J, leaving 8 bases unmatched. The CDR3 has 17 residues. This CDR3 is CASSEARRLAGVETQYF. The CDR3 nucleotides read TGTGCCAGCAGTGAAGCGCGGCGGCTAGCGGGAGTAGAGACCCAGTACTTC.

This clonotype was seen a single time. This may be a read error, as it is one base from a much larger clone. V usage is TRBV6-6 and J usage is TRBJ2-1; D is uncertain. The length of the CDR3 is 13 residues. Trimming removed 2 bases from V and 8 bases from J, with 10 bases in between. Germline V gene data show CDR1 as MNHNY and CDR2 as SVGAGI (reference sequence). CDR3 coding DNA: TGTGCCAGCAGTTACAAGGCATGGCATGAGCAGTTCTTC. It yields the protein CASSYKAWHEQFF.